The T cell receptor beta chain under discussion was sequenced for a study of cytomegalovirus exposure and HLA in healthy donors. This CDR3 is 18 amino acids long. Per germline, CDR1 SGHDT and CDR2 YYEEEE. With V trimmed by 4 bases and J by 0 bases, 12 bases remained unmatched. The study ran its PCR with 60 Vbeta and 13 Jbeta primers. Produced via immunoSEQ multiplex PCR; TCRdb's table is partial and in-frame only. This table holds about 180,000 clones, approximately 80% found once. As for this clone: Its target is unknown.

Findings and caveats of the study: A later analysis reportedly found that, within productive TCRs, an Asian-associated ancestry cluster had fewer N-insertions than the mean observed across the roughly 630 donors. A likely sequencing artifact accounted for one observed cluster of highly shared sequence variants.

The chain is built from TRBV5-6 and TRBJ2-7, with 11 bases lining up with TRBD2. The sample taken for sequencing was PBMCs. The sequence derives from a girl between 10 and 17 years old in good health and CMV-seropositive. CDR3 protein: CASSPGGLAGGLSYEQYF. CDR3 DNA: TGTGCCAGCAGCCCGGGTGGGCTAGCGGGAGGTCTCTCCTACGAGCAGTACTTC.